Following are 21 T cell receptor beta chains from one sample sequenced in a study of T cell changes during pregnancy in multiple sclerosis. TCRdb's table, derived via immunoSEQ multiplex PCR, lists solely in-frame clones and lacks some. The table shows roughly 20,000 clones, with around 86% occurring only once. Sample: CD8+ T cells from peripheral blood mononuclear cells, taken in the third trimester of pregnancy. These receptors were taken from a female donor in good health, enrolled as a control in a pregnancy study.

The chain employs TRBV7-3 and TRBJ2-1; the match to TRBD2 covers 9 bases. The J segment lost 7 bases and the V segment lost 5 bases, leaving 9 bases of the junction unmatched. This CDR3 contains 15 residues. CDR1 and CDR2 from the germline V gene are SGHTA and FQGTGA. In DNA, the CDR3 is TGTGCCAGCAGCACCTTAGCGGGAGCTCTAAATGAGCAGTTCTTC. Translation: CASSTLAGALNEQFF.

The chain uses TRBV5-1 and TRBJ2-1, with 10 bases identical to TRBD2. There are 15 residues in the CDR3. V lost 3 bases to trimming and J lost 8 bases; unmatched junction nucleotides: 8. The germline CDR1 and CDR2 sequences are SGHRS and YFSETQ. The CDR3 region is CASSSDSGGADEQFF. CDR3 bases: TGCGCCAGCAGCTCCGACAGCGGGGGGGCGGATGAGCAGTTCTTC.

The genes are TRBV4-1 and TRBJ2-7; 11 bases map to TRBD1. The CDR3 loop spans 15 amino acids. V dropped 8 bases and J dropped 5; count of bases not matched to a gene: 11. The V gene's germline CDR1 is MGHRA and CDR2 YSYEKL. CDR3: CASGNPDRGLNEQYF. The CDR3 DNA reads TGCGCCAGCGGGAACCCGGACAGGGGGCTGAACGAGCAGTACTTC.

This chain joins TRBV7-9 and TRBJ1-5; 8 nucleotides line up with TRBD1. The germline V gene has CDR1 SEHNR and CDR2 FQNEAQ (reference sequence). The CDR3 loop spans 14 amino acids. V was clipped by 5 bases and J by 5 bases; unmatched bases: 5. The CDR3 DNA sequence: TGTGCCAGCAGCGGGACAGGACCGCATCAGCCCCAGCATTTT. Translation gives CASSGTGPHQPQHF.

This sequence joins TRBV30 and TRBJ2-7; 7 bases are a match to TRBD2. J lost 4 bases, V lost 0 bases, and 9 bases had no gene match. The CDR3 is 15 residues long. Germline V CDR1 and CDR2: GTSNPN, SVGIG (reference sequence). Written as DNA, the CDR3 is TGTGCCTGGAGTGTACGGCCTAGCGGTTATTACGAGCAGTACTTC. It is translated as CAWSVRPSGYYEQYF.

This CDR3 reads CAWRSGHGAGYGYTF. Here the CDR3 DNA reads TGTGCCTGGAGATCGGGACACGGCGCGGGCTATGGCTACACCTTC. V gene TRBV30 combines with J gene TRBJ1-2, with a possible D match to TRBD1 (6 bases). The germline V and J ends were trimmed by 3 bases and 4 bases, with 18 bases remaining between them. Per the germline V gene, CDR1 is GTSNPN and CDR2 is SVGIG (reference sequence). This CDR3 contains 15 residues.

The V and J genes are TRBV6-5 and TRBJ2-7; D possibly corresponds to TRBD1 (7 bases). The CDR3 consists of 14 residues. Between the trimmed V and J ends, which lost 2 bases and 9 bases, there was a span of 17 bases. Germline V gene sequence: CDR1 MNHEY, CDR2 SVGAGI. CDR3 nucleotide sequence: TGTGCCAGCAGTTACCAAGGAGGGGGCCTCGGGCAGTACTTC. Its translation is CASSYQGGGLGQYF.

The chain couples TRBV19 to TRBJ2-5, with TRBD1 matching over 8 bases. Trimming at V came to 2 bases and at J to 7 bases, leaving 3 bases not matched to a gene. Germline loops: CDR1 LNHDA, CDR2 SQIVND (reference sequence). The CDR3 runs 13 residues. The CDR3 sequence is CASSITGGRTQYF. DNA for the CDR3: TGTGCCAGTAGTATAACAGGGGGACGGACCCAGTACTTC.

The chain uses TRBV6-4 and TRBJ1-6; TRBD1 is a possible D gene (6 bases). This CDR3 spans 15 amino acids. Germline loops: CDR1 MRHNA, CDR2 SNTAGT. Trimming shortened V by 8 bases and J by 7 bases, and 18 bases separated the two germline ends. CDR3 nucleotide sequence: TGTGCCAGCGCCTCCAGGGGAGAAGGGAATTCACCCCTCCACTTT. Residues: CASASRGEGNSPLHF.

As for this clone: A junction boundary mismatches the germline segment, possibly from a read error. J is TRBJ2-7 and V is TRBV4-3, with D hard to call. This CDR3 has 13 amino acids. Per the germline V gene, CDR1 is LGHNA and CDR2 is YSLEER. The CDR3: CASSQGLNYAQYF. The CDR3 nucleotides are TGCGCCAGCAGCCAAGGGCTGAACTACGCGCAGTACTTC.

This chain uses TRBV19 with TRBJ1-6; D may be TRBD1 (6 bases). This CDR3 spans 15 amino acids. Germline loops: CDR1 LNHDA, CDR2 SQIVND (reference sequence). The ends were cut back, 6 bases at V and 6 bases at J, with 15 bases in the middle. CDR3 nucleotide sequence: TGTGCCAGTAGCCAGTACCAGGGGACTAATTCACCCCTCCACTTT. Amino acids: CASSQYQGTNSPLHF.

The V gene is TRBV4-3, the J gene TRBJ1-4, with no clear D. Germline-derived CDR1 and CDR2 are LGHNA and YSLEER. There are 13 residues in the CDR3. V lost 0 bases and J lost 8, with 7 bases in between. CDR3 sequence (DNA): TGCGCCAGCAGCCAAGATAGCGTCGAAAAACTGTTTTTT. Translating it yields CASSQDSVEKLFF.

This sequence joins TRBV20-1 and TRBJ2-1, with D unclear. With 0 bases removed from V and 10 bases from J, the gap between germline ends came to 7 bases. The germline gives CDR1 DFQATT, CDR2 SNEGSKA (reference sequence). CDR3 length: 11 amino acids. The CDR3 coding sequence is TGCAGTGCTAGAGATATAACAGAGCAGTTCTTC. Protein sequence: CSARDITEQFF.

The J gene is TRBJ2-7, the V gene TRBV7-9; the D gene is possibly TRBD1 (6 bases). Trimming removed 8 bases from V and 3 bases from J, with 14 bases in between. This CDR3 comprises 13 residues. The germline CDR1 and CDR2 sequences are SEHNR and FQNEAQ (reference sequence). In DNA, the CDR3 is TGTGCCAGCGGCACAGGGATCTTCTACGAGCAGTACTTC. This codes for CASGTGIFYEQYF.

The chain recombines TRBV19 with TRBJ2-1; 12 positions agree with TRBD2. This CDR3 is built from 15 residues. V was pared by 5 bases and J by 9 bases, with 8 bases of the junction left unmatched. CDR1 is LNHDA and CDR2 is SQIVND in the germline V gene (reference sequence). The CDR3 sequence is CASSDLAGGPLEQFF. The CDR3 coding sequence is TGTGCCAGTAGTGACCTAGCGGGGGGGCCCCTTGAGCAGTTCTTC.

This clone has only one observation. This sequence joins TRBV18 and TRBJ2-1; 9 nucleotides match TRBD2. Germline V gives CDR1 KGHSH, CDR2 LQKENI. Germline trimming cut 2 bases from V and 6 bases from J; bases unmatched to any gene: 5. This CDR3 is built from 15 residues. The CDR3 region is CASSPTPSGTNEQFF. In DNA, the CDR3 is TGTGCCAGCTCACCAACCCCTAGCGGGACCAATGAGCAGTTCTTC. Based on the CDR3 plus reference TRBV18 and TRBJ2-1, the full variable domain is NAGVMQNPRHLVRRRGQEARLRCSPMKGHSHVYWYRQLPEEGLKFMVYLQKENIIDESGMPKERFSAEFPKEGPSILRIQQVVRGDSAAYFCASSPTPSGTNEQFFGPGTRLTVL.

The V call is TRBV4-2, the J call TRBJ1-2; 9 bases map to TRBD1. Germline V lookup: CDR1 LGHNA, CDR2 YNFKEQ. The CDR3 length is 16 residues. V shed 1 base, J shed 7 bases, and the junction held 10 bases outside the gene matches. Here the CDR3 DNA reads TGTGCCAGCAGCCAAGTAGGTCTACAGGGGGCTGGTGGCTACACCTTC. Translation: CASSQVGLQGAGGYTF.

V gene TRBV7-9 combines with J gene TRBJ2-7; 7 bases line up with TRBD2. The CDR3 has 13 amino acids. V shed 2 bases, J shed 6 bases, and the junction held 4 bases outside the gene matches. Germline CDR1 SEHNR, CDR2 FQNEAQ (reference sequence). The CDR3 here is CASSLSGKREQYF. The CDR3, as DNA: TGTGCCAGCAGCTTAAGCGGGAAGCGCGAGCAGTACTTC.

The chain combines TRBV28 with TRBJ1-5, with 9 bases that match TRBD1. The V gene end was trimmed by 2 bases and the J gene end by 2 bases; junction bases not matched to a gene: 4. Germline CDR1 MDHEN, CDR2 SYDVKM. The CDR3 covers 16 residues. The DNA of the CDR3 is TGTGCCAGCAGTTTAAAGTGGACAGGGGGCAATCAGCCCCAGCATTTT. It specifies CASSLKWTGGNQPQHF.

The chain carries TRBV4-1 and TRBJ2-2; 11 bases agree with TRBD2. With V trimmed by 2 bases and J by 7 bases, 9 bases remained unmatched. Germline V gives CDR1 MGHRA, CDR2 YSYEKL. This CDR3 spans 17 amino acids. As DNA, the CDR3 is TGCGCCAGCAGCCAACTCCCCCTAGCGGGGGGAGACGGGGAGCTGTTTTTT. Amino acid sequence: CASSQLPLAGGDGELFF.

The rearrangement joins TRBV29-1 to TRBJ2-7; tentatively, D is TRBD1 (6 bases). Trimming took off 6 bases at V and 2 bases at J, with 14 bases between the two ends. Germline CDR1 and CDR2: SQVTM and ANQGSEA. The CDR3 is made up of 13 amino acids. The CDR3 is CSVETGLTYEQYF. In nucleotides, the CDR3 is TGCAGCGTGGAGACAGGTTTGACCTACGAGCAGTACTTC.